What follows are 9 T cell receptor beta chains derived from one specimen sequenced in a study of cytomegalovirus exposure and HLA in healthy donors. The PCR made use of 60 Vbeta and 13 Jbeta primers. TCRdb keeps only in-frame clones here, not all; method: immunoSEQ multiplex PCR. The data show roughly 100,000 clones, with around 60% seen just once and 4.5% to 5% held by the top ten. Sequenced: PBMCs. These receptor sequences come from a human donor in good health.

J is TRBJ1-1 and V is TRBV5-6; 7 bases line up with TRBD1. Unmatched junction bases numbered 12, after V lost 2 bases and J lost 8 bases. CDR3 length: 15 amino acids. Germline V lookup: CDR1 SGHDT, CDR2 YYEEEE. The CDR3 DNA reads as TGTGCCAGCAGCTTCTGGGACAGCGGGTCGGGGGAAGCTTTCTTT. Its protein is CASSFWDSGSGEAFF.

This chain connects TRBV19 to TRBJ2-7; a possible D gene is TRBD1 (6 bases). Germline CDR1 reads LNHDA; CDR2 reads SQIVND (reference sequence). CDR3 length: 15 residues. Trimming left V 8 bases short and J 3 bases short, with 20 bases between. The CDR3 DNA reads TGTGCCAGTGCCCAGGGGCCGACCCCGGTCTACGAGCAGTACTTC. Translation: CASAQGPTPVYEQYF.

Here the CDR3 reads CASSIAGDQPQHF. The CDR3 DNA reads as TGTGCCAGTAGTATTGCAGGGGATCAGCCCCAGCATTTT. The rearrangement joins TRBV19 to TRBJ1-5; perhaps TRBD1 as D (6 bases). CDR3 length: 13 amino acids. The germline CDR1 and CDR2 sequences are LNHDA and SQIVND (reference sequence). Deletions cut 3 bases from V and 5 bases from J, with 8 bases between.

The table lists this clone with a few counts. The chain is built from TRBV7-2 and TRBJ1-5; the D is unclear. V lost 5 bases and J 3 bases, leaving 14 bases between the germline ends. Germline CDR1 SGHTA, CDR2 FQGNSA. This CDR3 contains 15 residues. CDR3 protein: CASSRTSGNNQPQHF. The CDR3 DNA is TGTGCCAGCAGCAGAACGTCAGGTAACAATCAGCCCCAGCATTTT. Full variable domain (outside the CDR3, taken from reference TRBV7-2 and TRBJ1-5): GAGVSQSPSNKVTEKGKDVELRCDPISGHTALYWYRQSLGQGLEFLIYFQGNSAPDKSGLPSDRFSAERTGGSVSTLTIQRTQQEDSAVYLCASSRTSGNNQPQHFGDGTRLSIL.

J is TRBJ1-4 and V is TRBV29-1; D might be TRBD1 (6 bases). The CDR3 is 13 amino acids. The ends were cut back, 5 bases at V and 8 bases at J, with 15 bases in the middle. Looked up from germline, CDR1 is SQVTM and CDR2 is ANQGSEA. The CDR3 region has the DNA TGCAGCGTTCGTTTACAGGGAAACGAAAAACTGTTTTTT. It yields the protein CSVRLQGNEKLFF.

This chain connects TRBV6-5 to TRBJ1-1; the D is unclear. V lost 0 bases, J lost 7 bases, and 15 bases lay in between. The CDR3 totals 15 residues. Germline CDR1 reads MNHEY; CDR2 reads SVGAGI. The CDR3 bases are TGTGCCAGCAGTTACTCGCGTCTCTCCGGGAATGAAGCTTTCTTT. Translating gives CASSYSRLSGNEAFF.

V is TRBV30 and J is TRBJ2-3; 13 bases match TRBD2. CDR1 GTSNPN and CDR2 SVGIG come from the germline V gene (reference sequence). After removal of 1 base from V and 5 bases from J, the junction contained 3 bases not matched to a gene. The CDR3 contains 15 residues. The CDR3 sequence: CAWSELAGGKDTQYF. For the CDR3, the DNA is TGTGCCTGGAGTGAACTAGCGGGAGGGAAAGATACGCAGTATTTT.

Details on this clone: A read error may account for a junction end that differs from germline. This sequence joins TRBV7-9 and TRBJ1-4; no definite D call. CDR1 is SEHNR, CDR2 FQNEAQ, per germline (reference sequence). This CDR3 comprises 12 residues. The CDR3 loop reads CSSSLDAGRLFF. CDR3 sequence (DNA): TGTTCCAGCAGCTTAGATGCTGGCAGGCTGTTTTTT.

The chain employs TRBV4-2 and TRBJ2-5, with D tentatively TRBD1 (6 bases). The DNA end is a closer match to TRBJ2-7, so the J assignment may be wrong. This CDR3 is built from 17 residues. Germline V gene data show CDR1 as LGHNA and CDR2 as YNFKEQ. Here the CDR3 DNA reads TGTGCCAGCAGCCAAGCGGGCAGGGGCAGCAGTGGGTACGAGCAGTACTTC. Amino acid sequence: CASSQAGRGSSGYEQYF.